The 27 T cell receptor beta chains presented below share a single source sample, sequenced in a study of sequential checkpoint blockade in melanoma. Repertoires were generated with immunoSEQ multiplex PCR, while TCRdb's copy carries only in-frame clones and drops some. Found here are more than 9,500 clones, about 71% of them singletons; the top ten hold 20% to 25%. Stated treatment: randomized to nivolumab then ipilimumab (arm A) or the reverse (arm B). This specimen was CD8+ T cells sorted from blood (inferred from file names), taken from a patient given nivolumab and ipilimumab in sequence. The origin of the receptors is a human donor with melanoma.

This clone occurred a few times. This sequence joins TRBV21-1 and TRBJ1-6. TRBV21-1 is noted as a pseudogene. This CDR3 has 16 residues. This CDR3 reads CASSKVREAYNSPLHF. The CDR3 region has the DNA TGTGCCAGCAGCAAAGTGCGCGAGGCCTATAATTCACCCCTCCACTTT.

This clone was counted only a few times. The DNA of the CDR3 is TGCAGCGTTTTGTGGGACACAGGAAAAGAGACCCAGTACTTC. This translates into CSVLWDTGKETQYF. The J gene is TRBJ2-5, the V gene TRBV29-1; maybe TRBD1 (6 bases). Deletions cut 5 bases from V and 3 bases from J, with 16 bases between. CDR1 is SQVTM and CDR2 is ANQGSEA in the germline V gene. The CDR3 sequence is 14 residues long.

The CDR3 sequence is CASSIAGTAGETQYF. The DNA for the CDR3 is TGTGCCAGTAGTATAGCGGGGACGGCGGGGGAGACCCAGTACTTC. The V gene is TRBV19, the J gene TRBJ2-5; perhaps TRBD2 as D (6 bases). Germline lookup yields CDR1 LNHDA and CDR2 SQIVND (reference sequence). The CDR3 sequence is 15 residues long. Between the trimmed V and J ends, which lost 1 base and 5 bases, there was a span of 14 bases.

The chain recombines TRBV30 with TRBJ1-5, with 7 bases lining up with TRBD1. The CDR3 totals 13 residues. CDR1 and CDR2 from the germline V gene are GTSNPN and SVGIG (reference sequence). V lost 0 bases to trimming and J lost 6 bases; unmatched junction nucleotides: 2. CDR3 DNA sequence: TGTGCCTGGAGTGTAGGGGGCGGTCAGCCCCAGCATTTT. This gives the protein CAWSVGGGQPQHF.

The J gene is TRBJ1-5, the V gene TRBV29-1, with 7 bases fitting TRBD1. The V segment lost 5 bases and the J segment 1 base; nucleotides outside the gene matches: 8. The CDR3 spans 15 residues. Germline CDR1 SQVTM, CDR2 ANQGSEA. In DNA form, the CDR3 reads TGCAGCGTTTTGACAGGGCCTACCAGCAATCAGCCCCAGCATTTT. This gives the protein CSVLTGPTSNQPQHF.

This clone was seen a few times. This chain's CDR3 is CASSLMGGAEGYTF. The CDR3 DNA is TGTGCCAGCAGCTTAATGGGAGGGGCCGAGGGCTACACCTTC. The J gene is TRBJ1-2, the V gene TRBV7-2; possible D gene TRBD1, 5 bases. Germline V gene data show CDR1 as SGHTA and CDR2 as FQGNSA. V was cut by 2 bases and J by 8 bases, with 15 bases left in between. The CDR3 length is 14 residues.

By share, this clone ranks as medium-sized (0.01 to 0.1%). CDR3 nucleotides: TGTGCCAGCAGCCTCACAGGGAGGGCCTACGAGCAGTACTTC. Its protein is CASSLTGRAYEQYF. This chain uses TRBV13 with TRBJ2-7; TRBD2 might be the D (7 bases). The CDR3 totals 14 residues. CDR1 PRHDT and CDR2 FYEKMQ come from the germline V gene (reference sequence). V dropped 5 bases and J dropped 2 bases, with 13 bases sitting between them.

The chain recombines TRBV27 with TRBJ2-1, with TRBD2 matching 11 bases. CDR1 MNHEY and CDR2 SMNVEV come from the germline V gene (reference sequence). The CDR3 contains 14 residues. The V gene end was trimmed by 7 bases and the J gene end by 3 bases; junction bases not matched to a gene: 2. The CDR3 bases are TGTGCCAGCAAGGGACTAGCGGACTACAATGAGCAGTTCTTC. It is translated as CASKGLADYNEQFF.

The chain has TRBV9 and TRBJ1-2, with 7 nucleotides matching TRBD1. Germline CDR1 is SGDLS and CDR2 is YYNGEE. V was pared by 3 bases and J by 5 bases, with 7 bases of the junction left unmatched. This CDR3 is built from 14 residues. The chain's CDR3 is CASSGDREGYGYTF. In nucleotides, the CDR3 is TGTGCCAGCAGCGGCGACAGGGAAGGGTATGGCTACACCTTC.

V is TRBV7-9 and J is TRBJ2-5; 14 bases agree with TRBD2. Trimming at V came to 5 bases and at J to 2 bases, leaving 4 bases not matched to a gene. CDR1 and CDR2 (germline): SEHNR, FQNEAQ (reference sequence). This CDR3 has 16 residues. The CDR3 region has the DNA TGTGCCAGCAGCCCCGGGACTAGCGGGAGACAAGAGACCCAGTACTTC. It is translated as CASSPGTSGRQETQYF.

The V gene is TRBV21-1, the J gene TRBJ1-1. TRBV21-1 is a known pseudogene. CDR3 size: 15 residues. The chain's CDR3 is CASSNFLGGPTEAFF. The CDR3, as DNA: TGTGCCAGCAGCAATTTTTTGGGAGGGCCCACTGAAGCTTTCTTT.

This sequence joins TRBV6-4 and TRBJ2-3; TRBD2 agrees at 7 bases. CDR1 MRHNA and CDR2 SNTAGT come from the germline V gene. CDR3 length equals 14 residues. V dropped 2 bases and J dropped 2; count of bases not matched to a gene: 1. In DNA form, the CDR3 reads TGTGCCAGCAGTGACGGGGGGGACACAGATACGCAGTATTTT. Its translation: CASSDGGDTDTQYF.

The chain employs TRBV5-1 and TRBJ1-2; D not certain. CDR1 SGHRS and CDR2 YFSETQ come from the germline V gene. This CDR3 spans 16 amino acids. V shed 0 bases and J shed 3 bases, with 15 bases lying between them. For the CDR3, the DNA is TGCGCCAGCAGCTTGGGAGCGAAGGTTACGTACTATGGCTACACCTTC. Protein sequence: CASSLGAKVTYYGYTF.

The chain carries TRBV5-4 and TRBJ2-3, with D possibly matching TRBD1 (5 bases). The CDR3 sequence is 15 residues long. Trimming took 5 bases from V and 2 from J, leaving 15 bases between them. CDR1 and CDR2 from the germline V gene are SGHNT and YYREEE (reference sequence). CDR3 loop: CASRRWGEITDTQYF. The CDR3 DNA reads TGTGCCAGCAGACGGTGGGGCGAGATCACAGATACGCAGTATTTT.

This clone was seen only once. The chain combines TRBV30 with TRBJ2-5; D call uncertain. CDR1 and CDR2 from the germline V gene are GTSNPN and SVGIG (reference sequence). V lost 4 bases and J lost 7, with 13 bases in between. CDR3 length: 12 residues. As DNA, the CDR3 is TGTGCCTGGACAGATTTGCGGAGGACCCAGTACTTC. It translates to CAWTDLRRTQYF.

The gene calls are TRBV4-1 and TRBJ1-1; perhaps TRBD1 as D (5 bases). Per germline, CDR1 MGHRA and CDR2 YSYEKL. Trimming pared 3 bases from V and 3 bases from J, leaving 17 bases between. The CDR3 is 16 residues long. The CDR3 here is CASSQKGVRRDTEAFF. The CDR3 DNA reads TGCGCCAGCAGCCAGAAAGGGGTCCGGCGAGACACTGAAGCTTTCTTT.

This clone is categorized as medium-sized. V usage is TRBV19 and J usage is TRBJ1-1; 10 bases are a match to TRBD1. V lost 5 bases, J lost 7 bases, and 4 bases stayed unmatched. Germline assignment: CDR1 LNHDA and CDR2 SQIVND (reference sequence). There are 13 residues in the CDR3. CDR3 amino acids: CASSLDRGHEAFF. CDR3 sequence (DNA): TGTGCCAGTAGTCTTGACAGGGGGCATGAAGCTTTCTTT.

The CDR3 nucleotides are TGTGCCAGCAGCTTGGGGCTAGCGGGATTGATGGAGCAGTACTTC. Its protein is CASSLGLAGLMEQYF. V usage is TRBV5-6 and J usage is TRBJ2-7, with TRBD2 identical over 9 bases. The length of the CDR3 is 15 residues. Looked up from germline, CDR1 is SGHDT and CDR2 is YYEEEE. V gave up 0 bases and J gave up 7 bases; unmatched junction bases: 8. Full variable domain (outside the CDR3, taken from reference TRBV5-6 and TRBJ2-7): DAGVTQSPTHLIKTRGQQVTLRCSPKSGHDTVSWYQQALGQGPQFIFQYYEEEERQRGNFPDRFSGHQFPNYSSELNVNALLLGDSALYLCASSLGLAGLMEQYFGPGTRLTVT.

The DNA for the CDR3 is TGTGCCAGCAGCGTAGGCGGGGTCGGGATCAATGAGCAGTTCTTC. This sequence encodes CASSVGGVGINEQFF. This chain uses TRBV9 with TRBJ2-1; tentatively, D is TRBD2 (6 bases). Between the trimmed V and J ends, which lost 0 bases and 6 bases, there was a span of 13 bases. CDR1 and CDR2 (germline): SGDLS, YYNGEE. This CDR3 contains 15 residues.

This clone was recorded a few times. The chain recombines TRBV27 with TRBJ1-1, with D hard to call. V shed 5 bases and J shed 4 bases, with 8 bases lying between them. CDR3 length: 12 amino acids. Germline V gives CDR1 MNHEY, CDR2 SMNVEV (reference sequence). CDR3 amino acids: CASSPPGTEAFF. CDR3 DNA: TGTGCCAGCAGTCCTCCGGGCACTGAAGCTTTCTTT.

This rearrangement joins TRBV30 to TRBJ2-5, with TRBD2 matching over 11 bases. CDR3 size: 11 residues. Germline V gives CDR1 GTSNPN, CDR2 SVGIG (reference sequence). The ends lost 5 bases at V and 11 bases at J; junction bases unmatched: 4. The CDR3 DNA sequence: TGTGCCTGGGGGACTAGCGGTGAGCAGTACTTC. Its translation: CAWGTSGEQYF.

The V gene is TRBV28, the J gene TRBJ2-7; 8 bases line up with TRBD1. CDR1 is MDHEN and CDR2 is SYDVKM in the germline V gene. The CDR3 has 14 amino acids. Trimming at V came to 4 bases and at J to 3 bases, leaving 5 bases not matched to a gene. This CDR3 reads CASSSGQVYYEQYF. The CDR3 nucleotides are TGTGCCAGCAGTTCGGGACAGGTGTACTACGAGCAGTACTTC.

The sample holds one count of this clone. CDR3 amino acids: CASILSGTNTEAFF. The CDR3 nucleotides are TGTGCCAGCATCCTCTCGGGAACAAACACTGAAGCTTTCTTT. This rearrangement joins TRBV28 to TRBJ1-1; D gene unclear. This CDR3 spans 14 amino acids. Germline V gene sequence: CDR1 MDHEN, CDR2 SYDVKM. V gave up 7 bases and J gave up 2 bases, with 14 bases separating them.

This chain uses TRBV10-3 with TRBJ2-7; 8 nucleotides align to TRBD2. V was clipped by 4 bases and J by 1 base; unmatched bases: 3. Germline lookup yields CDR1 ENHRY and CDR2 SYGVKD. The CDR3 has 14 amino acids. The CDR3 DNA is TGTGCCATCAGTGCAACTAGCGGTTCCTACGAGCAGTACTTC. Protein: CAISATSGSYEQYF.

This clone occurred a few times. V gene TRBV5-1 combines with J gene TRBJ1-5; D is unclear. Germline V lookup: CDR1 SGHRS, CDR2 YFSETQ. Trimming removed 4 bases from V and 0 bases from J, with 8 bases in between. This CDR3 comprises 14 residues. The CDR3 sequence is CASSPEYSNQPQHF. DNA for the CDR3: TGCGCCAGCAGCCCAGAATATAGCAATCAGCCCCAGCATTTT. The variable domain in full, with the rest retrieved from reference TRBV5-1 and TRBJ1-5, is KAGVTQTPRYLIKTRGQQVTLSCSPISGHRSVSWYQQTPGQGLQFLFEYFSETQRNKGNFPGRFSGRQFSNSRSEMNVSTLELGDSALYLCASSPEYSNQPQHFGDGTRLSIL.

The chain has TRBV6-1 and TRBJ2-1; 13 bases are shared with TRBD2. CDR1 is MNHNS and CDR2 is SASEGT in the germline V gene. Trimming removed 3 bases from V and 10 bases from J; junction bases left unmatched: 9. The CDR3 runs to 16 residues. In nucleotides, the CDR3 is TGTGCCAGCAGTGAGACGGAACTAGCGGGAGGGTGGGAGCAGTTCTTC. It codes for CASSETELAGGWEQFF.

This clone came up a few times. The chain employs TRBV6-5 and TRBJ2-5, with D possibly TRBD1 on 6 matching bases. The CDR3 is 13 residues long. Trimming took 6 bases from V and 5 from J, leaving 13 bases between them. Germline assignment: CDR1 MNHEY and CDR2 SVGAGI. The CDR3 DNA reads TGTGCCAGCAGAACAGGGTCGCAGGAGACCCAGTACTTC. Its protein is CASRTGSQETQYF.